This T cell receptor beta chain was retrieved from a study of breast tumors, draining lymph nodes, adjacent tissues. Samples came from axillary lymph nodes draining the breast cancer. There are many counts of this clonotype. Its target is not known. The CDR3 is 18 residues long. The germline V gene has CDR1 SGHTA and CDR2 FQGTGA. V was clipped by 5 bases and J by 0 bases; unmatched bases: 11. Study-level results: The lymph node origin of tumor T cells was framed as consistent with a hypothesis, not demonstrated. Findings are consistent with lymph node origin and intratumoral expansion of most tumor T cells. Compared with lymph nodes, tumors were less diverse; compared with nontumor tissue, more. Luminal-like breast cancer showed significantly higher tumor–nontumor repertoire similarity than basal-like.

Each CDR3 protein is one row after TCRdb ran MiXCR on the multiplex PCR reads. The sample holds about 110,000 distinct CDR3 sequences, less than 40% seen once. Sample: axillary lymph node tissue. The chain joins TRBV7-3 to TRBJ1-3, with 9 bases fitting TRBD1. The TCR was taken from a female donor with breast cancer. Some clones in this sample may be carry-over from other donors' samples. CDR3 in DNA: TGTGCCAGCAGCCCCGTTACGGACAGGGGCAACTCTGGAAACACCATATATTTT. Amino acid sequence: CASSPVTDRGNSGNTIYF.